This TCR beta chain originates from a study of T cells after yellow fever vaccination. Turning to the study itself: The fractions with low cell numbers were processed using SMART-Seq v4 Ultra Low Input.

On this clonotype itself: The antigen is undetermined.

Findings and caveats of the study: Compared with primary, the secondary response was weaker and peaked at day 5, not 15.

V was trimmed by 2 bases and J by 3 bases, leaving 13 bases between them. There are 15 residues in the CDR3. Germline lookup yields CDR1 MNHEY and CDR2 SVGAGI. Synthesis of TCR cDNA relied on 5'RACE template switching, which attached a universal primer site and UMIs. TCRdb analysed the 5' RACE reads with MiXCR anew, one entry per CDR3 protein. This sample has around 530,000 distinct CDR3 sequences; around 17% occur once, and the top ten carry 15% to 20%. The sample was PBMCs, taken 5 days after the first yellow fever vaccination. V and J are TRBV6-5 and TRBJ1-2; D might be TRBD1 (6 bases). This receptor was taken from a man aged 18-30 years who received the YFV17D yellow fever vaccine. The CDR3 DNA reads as TGTGCCAGCAGTTACGTTTCCTGGACAGACTATGGCTACACCTTC. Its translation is CASSYVSWTDYGYTF.